Each of the 25 T cell receptor beta chains below was sequenced from the same sample in a study of blood T cell repertoires in COVID-19. Profiled with immunoSEQ multiplex PCR; TCRdb holds only in-frame clones, not every one. The data contain about 260,000 clones, 88% of them singletons. Material: peripheral blood. The receptor source for this set is a human donor in a cohort sampled during active COVID-19.

V usage is TRBV7-3 and J usage is TRBJ1-1; no firm D call. This CDR3 has 16 residues. The germline CDR1 and CDR2 sequences are SGHTA and FQGTGA. V lost 5 bases and J lost 2, with 18 bases in between. CDR3 DNA sequence: TGTGCCAGCAGCCCACCCAGTCAGGCCTTCAACACTGAAGCTTTCTTT. Its protein is CASSPPSQAFNTEAFF.

This clone occurred once. The J gene is TRBJ2-7, the V gene TRBV6-5, with D tentatively TRBD1 (5 bases). The germline gives CDR1 MNHEY, CDR2 SVGAGI. V gave up 6 bases and J gave up 5 bases, with 20 bases separating them. The CDR3 spans 15 residues. The CDR3 reads CASSLPRAGYNEQYF. The CDR3 region has the DNA TGTGCCAGCAGCCTTCCCCGGGCAGGGTACAACGAGCAGTACTTC.

The rearrangement links TRBV6-5 to TRBJ2-3, with 10 nucleotides matching TRBD2. V lost 7 bases to trimming and J lost 8 bases; unmatched junction nucleotides: 9. Germline V gives CDR1 MNHEY, CDR2 SVGAGI. The CDR3 has 14 amino acids. For the CDR3, the DNA is TGTGCCAGCATCCAGCGGGAGGGAGGGGGTACGCAGTATTTT. Protein sequence: CASIQREGGGTQYF.

The V call is TRBV3-1 (or the pseudogene TRBV3-2), the J call TRBJ2-1, with D hard to call. The CDR3 is made up of 17 amino acids. V lost 1 base to trimming and J lost 0 bases, with 13 bases between them. CDR1 LGHDT and CDR2 YNNKEL come from the germline V gene (reference sequence). DNA for the CDR3: TGTGCCAGCAGCCAAGTAGGCGGAATCAGCTCCTACAATGAGCAGTTCTTC. Translating gives CASSQVGGISSYNEQFF.

The rearrangement uses TRBV6-2 or TRBV6-3 and TRBJ1-1; D is perhaps TRBD1 (5 bases). The germline CDR1 and CDR2 sequences are MNHEY and SVGEGT. This CDR3 contains 16 residues. V was cut by 2 bases and J by 0 bases, with 13 bases left in between. The CDR3 loop reads CASSYTVTAMNTEAFF. CDR3 sequence (DNA): TGTGCCAGCAGTTACACAGTGACAGCAATGAACACTGAAGCTTTCTTT.

The rearrangement joins TRBV19 to TRBJ2-3; TRBD2 might be the D (5 bases). The V end was cut by 5 bases, the J end by 6 bases, with 18 bases between. CDR1 and CDR2 (germline): LNHDA, SQIVND (reference sequence). The CDR3 is made up of 15 amino acids. For the CDR3, the DNA is TGTGCCAGTAGTTCGAATGTTTTGCCGGGGGATACGCAGTATTTT. Protein: CASSSNVLPGDTQYF. The variable domain in full, with the rest retrieved from reference TRBV19 and TRBJ2-3, is DGGITQSPKYLFRKEGQNVTLSCEQNLNHDAMYWYRQDPGQGLRLIYYSQIVNDFQKGDIAEGYSVSREKKESFPLTVTSAQKNPTAFYLCASSSNVLPGDTQYFGPGTRLTVL.

V usage is TRBV2 and J usage is TRBJ1-1, with D unclear. Trimming took 8 bases from V and 5 from J, leaving 15 bases between them. The CDR3 loop spans 13 amino acids. Germline V lookup: CDR1 SNHLY, CDR2 FYNNEI. The CDR3 DNA sequence: TGTGCCAGCCTGAGGGAGTTAGGAACTGAAGCTTTCTTT. Protein sequence: CASLRELGTEAFF.

This clone showed up just once. In DNA, the CDR3 is TGCAGCGTTGAAAGCCAGACTTATAGTTTTTACTACAATGAGCAGTTCTTC. Translating gives CSVESQTYSFYYNEQFF. The rearrangement uses TRBV29-1 and TRBJ2-1, with D uncertain. Trimming took 2 bases from V and 3 from J, leaving 20 bases between them. Germline values: CDR1 SQVTM, CDR2 ANQGSEA. The CDR3 length is 17 residues.

The chain uses TRBV5-1 and TRBJ2-3; D perhaps matches TRBD2 (6 bases). The CDR3 has 17 amino acids. V was cut by 2 bases and J by 2 bases, with 18 bases left in between. Germline-derived CDR1 and CDR2 are SGHRS and YFSETQ. CDR3 loop: CASSFTGGGDLTDTQYF. The DNA for the CDR3 is TGCGCCAGCAGCTTTACTGGTGGCGGGGATCTCACAGATACGCAGTATTTT.

The gene calls are TRBV27 and TRBJ1-6; tentatively, D is TRBD1 (5 bases). The V gene lost 7 bases and the J gene lost 6 bases, with 16 bases spanning the gap. CDR3 length: 15 residues. Looked up from germline, CDR1 is MNHEY and CDR2 is SMNVEV (reference sequence). The CDR3 DNA is TGTGCCAGCACCCCCGACAGAGGTCGTAATTCACCCCTCCACTTT. Translating gives CASTPDRGRNSPLHF.

The gene calls are TRBV6-6 and TRBJ1-2; 9 bases line up with TRBD1. CDR1 and CDR2 (germline): MNHNY, SVGAGI (reference sequence). J gave up 6 bases and V 10 bases, and 6 bases lay outside the gene matches. The CDR3 has 12 amino acids. CDR3: CATHDRGDGYTF. CDR3 nucleotides: TGTGCCACCCACGACAGGGGGGATGGCTACACCTTC.

The chain uses TRBV4-3 and TRBJ2-2; D possibly corresponds to TRBD1 (6 bases). CDR1 and CDR2 from the germline V gene are LGHNA and YSLEER. V was pared by 5 bases and J by 0 bases, with 13 bases between. This CDR3 has 16 amino acids. The CDR3 DNA is TGCGCCAGCAGCAAAACAGGGTTCGCGAACACCGGGGAGCTGTTTTTT. Its translation is CASSKTGFANTGELFF.

A single count supports this clone. The chain recombines TRBV14 with TRBJ1-2; D is uncertain. Per the germline V gene, CDR1 is SGHDN and CDR2 is FVKESK. V was shortened by 3 bases and J by 4 bases, with 6 bases between the two germline ends. The CDR3 runs 12 residues. In DNA form, the CDR3 reads TGTGCCAGCAGCCAGGGCCCCTATGGCTACACCTTC. Amino acid sequence: CASSQGPYGYTF.

The chain links TRBV27 to TRBJ2-2; possibly TRBD2 for D (5 bases). Germline CDR1 is MNHEY and CDR2 is SMNVEV (reference sequence). Trimming stripped 1 base from V and 9 bases from J, with 12 bases between. The CDR3 consists of 14 residues. The CDR3 bases are TGTGCCAGCAGTTTATGGGCGGGCGACAGGGAGCTGTTTTTT. Its protein is CASSLWAGDRELFF.

The J gene is TRBJ2-7, the V gene TRBV4-2; 10 bases match TRBD1. Germline V gene sequence: CDR1 LGHNA, CDR2 YNFKEQ. J lost 5 bases, V lost 3 bases, and 4 bases had no gene match. This CDR3 is built from 14 residues. CDR3 residues: CASSQGQGPHEQYF. The CDR3 DNA reads as TGTGCCAGCAGCCAGGGACAGGGGCCCCACGAGCAGTACTTC.

As regards this clone: A read error may account for a junction end that differs from germline. The rearrangement uses TRBV10-3 and TRBJ1-2; 10 bases fit TRBD1. Germline V lookup: CDR1 ENHRY, CDR2 SYGVKD. This CDR3 has 17 residues. As DNA, the CDR3 is TGTGCCATTTCCCTCGCCCCCGGGACAGGGGACAACTATGGCCACACCTTC. Translation: CAISLAPGTGDNYGHTF.

The chain couples TRBV18 to TRBJ1-1, with D perhaps matching TRBD1 (6 bases). The CDR3 length is 16 residues. CDR1 and CDR2 from the germline V gene are KGHSH and LQKENI. Between the trimmed V and J ends, which lost 3 bases and 0 bases, there was a span of 14 bases. In nucleotides, the CDR3 is TGTGCCAGCTCACCTCAGGGAAGGGGGATGAACACTGAAGCTTTCTTT. This gives the protein CASSPQGRGMNTEAFF.

The gene calls are TRBV29-1 and TRBJ2-1, with 10 bases matching TRBD1. Germline V gene lookup returns CDR1 SQVTM and CDR2 ANQGSEA. This CDR3 has 14 amino acids. The V segment lost 6 bases and the J segment 1 base; nucleotides outside the gene matches: 3. In nucleotides, the CDR3 is TGCAGCGTACCGGGACAGGGGTCCTACAATGAGCAGTTCTTC. It codes for CSVPGQGSYNEQFF.

As DNA, the CDR3 is TGTGCCAGCAGCCAAACTCCACCCATCCGGGACAGGGGGCAAGATGAGCAGTTCTTC. Its protein is CASSQTPPIRDRGQDEQFF. The rearrangement uses TRBV4-2 and TRBJ2-1, with TRBD1 identical over 12 bases. The V segment lost 2 bases and the J segment 8 bases; nucleotides outside the gene matches: 16. Germline CDR1 reads LGHNA; CDR2 reads YNFKEQ. The CDR3 runs 19 residues.

The rearrangement uses TRBV4-3 and TRBJ2-3; D is unclear. The CDR3 runs to 16 residues. V was pared by 0 bases and J by 0 bases, with 10 bases between. Germline lookup yields CDR1 LGHNA and CDR2 YSLEER. CDR3 in amino acids: CASSQETSWSTDTQYF. DNA of the CDR3: TGCGCCAGCAGCCAAGAGACATCATGGAGCACAGATACGCAGTATTTT.

The chain joins TRBV5-4 to TRBJ1-2; TRBD1 might be the D (6 bases). Between the trimmed V and J ends, which lost 2 bases and 7 bases, there was a span of 18 bases. CDR1 and CDR2 from the germline V gene are SGHNT and YYREEE (reference sequence). This CDR3 spans 15 amino acids. CDR3 DNA sequence: TGTGCCAGCAGCTTCCGGGACATGGTGATGGGTGGCTACACCTTC. The encoded protein is CASSFRDMVMGGYTF. Full variable domain (missing parts from reference TRBV5-4 and TRBJ1-2): ETGVTQSPTHLIKTRGQQVTLRCSSQSGHNTVSWYQQALGQGPQFIFQYYREEENGRGNFPPRFSGLQFPNYSSELNVNALELDDSALYLCASSFRDMVMGGYTFGSGTRLTVV.

In this sample, this clone turned up once. V gene TRBV15 combines with J gene TRBJ1-5, with 7 bases that match TRBD1. The ends lost 2 bases at V and 4 bases at J; junction bases unmatched: 8. The germline V gene has CDR1 LNHNV and CDR2 YYDKDF (reference sequence). The CDR3 runs to 16 residues. This CDR3 reads CATSRRGQSNNQPQHF. DNA of the CDR3: TGTGCCACCAGCAGACGGGGACAGTCAAATAATCAGCCCCAGCATTTT.

This chain uses TRBV6-1 with TRBJ2-7, with D possibly matching TRBD2 (5 bases). Trimming took off 2 bases at V and 2 bases at J, with 7 bases between the two ends. Germline assignment: CDR1 MNHNS and CDR2 SASEGT. The CDR3 sequence is 13 residues long. CDR3 loop: CASSEPGTYEQYF. Here the CDR3 DNA reads TGTGCCAGCAGTGAACCCGGGACCTACGAGCAGTACTTC.

The chain employs TRBV5-1 and TRBJ2-7, with a possible D match to TRBD1 (5 bases). CDR3 length equals 14 residues. V lost 7 bases and J lost 2, with 16 bases in between. From germline, CDR1 is SGHRS and CDR2 YFSETQ. The CDR3 protein is CASAVGQGTYEQYF. The CDR3 bases are TGCGCCAGCGCCGTGGGGCAGGGAACCTACGAGCAGTACTTC.

A single count supports this clone. The rearrangement links TRBV6-1 to TRBJ1-4; D remains unclear. V dropped 1 base and J dropped 6 bases, with 15 bases sitting between them. The CDR3 covers 16 residues. Looked up from germline, CDR1 is MNHNS and CDR2 is SASEGT. CDR3 coding DNA: TGTGCCAGCAGTGAAGAGTCCCCGGGGTATGATGAAAAACTGTTTTTT. Translating it yields CASSEESPGYDEKLFF.